The entry below describes one T cell receptor (beta chain). The record originates from a study of blood T cell repertoires in COVID-19. This table comes from immunoSEQ multiplex PCR, and its TCRdb copy is limited to in-frame clones, with some not included. Of tens of thousands of clones detected, 80% to 90% appear once; the ten largest clones hold approximately 1.2%. The specimen was peripheral blood. The receptor comes from a man aged 35 to 55 with acute or convalescent COVID-19.

The CDR3 sequence is CASGLQRGTEAFF. The CDR3 DNA reads TGTGCTAGTGGTTTACAAAGGGGCACTGAAGCTTTCTTT. This chain joins TRBV12-5 and TRBJ1-1, with a possible D match to TRBD1 (5 bases). CDR3 length equals 13 residues. Germline lookup yields CDR1 LGHNT and CDR2 FRNRAP. The V gene lost 3 bases and the J gene lost 4 bases, with 9 bases spanning the gap.